Sequencing of this TCR beta chain was carried out in a study of T cell responses to AZD1222 COVID-19 vaccine. The V end was cut by 4 bases, the J end by 0 bases, with 15 bases between. Germline values: CDR1 MNHEY, CDR2 SVGAGI. There are 16 residues in the CDR3. Comments on this clone: Antigen: not known.

Sequenced by immunoSEQ multiplex PCR; TCRdb stores in-frame clones only, minus some. The sample records tens of thousands of clones, around four fifths being singletons. Findings and caveats of the study: The peak T cell response came first, and repertoires were sampled only after it. Nearly half of spike-specific TCRs reportedly target variant regions that are unmutated in the B.1.351 and B.1.1.7 variants. Just 5 to 7 people given AZD1222 tested seropositive at baseline. Donors were largely white British and mainly female; clonal diversity was possibly underestimated.

The sequencing used peripheral blood, collected on day 0 of MenACWY control vaccination. The sequence derives from an adult in good health. V is TRBV6-5 and J is TRBJ1-2, with a weak D call TRBD1 (6 bases). DNA for the CDR3: TGTGCCAGCAGTTTCACGACCGGGACATCTAACTATGGCTACACCTTC. The encoded protein is CASSFTTGTSNYGYTF.